The clone carrying this T cell receptor (beta chain) was seen just once. Enrollees, about 18 to 89 years old, lived in 24 US areas. A COVID-19 case was met by exposed participants within 2 weeks before study entry. Per the authors' pipeline: Using reference gene primer amplification, nucleated cell counts were estimated. The protocol was immunoSEQ multiplex PCR, while the TCRdb copy is restricted to in-frame clones and leaves out a portion. Clone size and V and J calls were adopted from that table, with D and trimming inferred from the DNA. The data show 300,000 to 400,000 clones, around 84% seen once. This sample stems from a study of blood T cell repertoires in COVID-19. Study background: Specimens from acute and convalescent COVID-19 originated in the United States, Italy and Spain.

Germline CDR1 and CDR2: LNHDA and SQIVND (reference sequence). Trimming left V 10 bases short and J 4 bases short, with 19 bases between. There are 14 residues in the CDR3. The clonotype originates from a woman in her 30s who had been exposed to COVID-19. The chain carries TRBV19 and TRBJ1-1, with D tentatively TRBD1 (5 bases). The sample taken for sequencing was PBMCs or T cells enriched from blood (not recorded which). CDR3 region: CATHPLRGTTEAFF. DNA for the CDR3: TGTGCCACACACCCTCTGCGGGGGACCACTGAAGCTTTCTTT.